This is a list of T cell receptor beta chains from one sample in a study of blood T cell repertoires in COVID-19. The table came from immunoSEQ multiplex PCR; TCRdb's copy has only in-frame clones and leaves some out. The repertoire consists of 55,000 to 70,000 clones, with over 75% occurring once and the leading ten covering around 7%. Sequenced material: peripheral blood. These receptors were obtained from a man between 35 and 55 years old with COVID-19, enrolled during active disease. CDR3s include the opening cysteine and the closing phenylalanine or tryptophan. The order of the fields is J gene, V gene, clone size, D gene, CDR3 protein, CDR3 DNA. A D gene is named only where the DNA matches it firmly. Clone size is shown for a subset of rows, as once, few, many or a class of expanded clone.

J gene: TRBJ2-5; V gene: TRBV29-1; clone size: NA; D gene: NA; CDR3 protein: CSVEGGVQETQYF; CDR3 DNA: TGCAGCGTCGAAGGGGGGGTCCAAGAGACCCAGTACTTC
J gene: TRBJ1-5; V gene: TRBV18; clone size: NA; D gene: TRBD1; CDR3 protein: CASSLGQNSNQPQHF; CDR3 DNA: TGTGCCAGCTCACTGGGACAGAATAGCAATCAGCCCCAGCATTTT
J gene: TRBJ2-7; V gene: TRBV19; clone size: NA; D gene: TRBD1; CDR3 protein: CASSSGQGESYEQYF; CDR3 DNA: TGTGCCAGTAGCAGCGGACAGGGGGAAAGCTACGAGCAGTACTTC
J gene: TRBJ1-1; V gene: TRBV10-3; clone size: NA; D gene: TRBD1; CDR3 protein: CAIRGHRGGNTEAFF; CDR3 DNA: TGTGCCATCAGGGGTCACAGGGGAGGGAACACTGAAGCTTTCTTT
J gene: TRBJ1-4; V gene: TRBV6-1; clone size: NA; D gene: NA; CDR3 protein: CASSERQGWEKLFF; CDR3 DNA: TGTGCCAGCAGTGAACGGCAGGGATGGGAAAAACTGTTTTTT
J gene: TRBJ1-2; V gene: TRBV29-1; clone size: NA; D gene: NA; CDR3 protein: CSVELGTYNGYTF; CDR3 DNA: TGCAGCGTTGAACTGGGCACGTACAATGGCTACACCTTC
J gene: TRBJ2-6; V gene: TRBV2; clone size: NA; D gene: NA; CDR3 protein: CASSGPRASGANVLTF; CDR3 DNA: TGTGCCAGCAGTGGCCCACGAGCTTCCGGGGCCAACGTCCTGACTTTC
J gene: TRBJ1-4; V gene: TRBV30; clone size: NA; D gene: NA; CDR3 protein: CAWSGGRGRETNEKLFF; CDR3 DNA: TGTGCCTGGAGTGGCGGGAGGGGACGAGAAACTAATGAAAAACTGTTTTTT
J gene: TRBJ2-3; V gene: TRBV7-3; clone size: NA; D gene: TRBD2; CDR3 protein: CASSELAGGPADTQYF; CDR3 DNA: TGTGCCAGCAGCGAGTTAGCGGGGGGCCCGGCAGATACGCAGTATTTT
J gene: TRBJ2-7; V gene: TRBV19; clone size: NA; D gene: NA; CDR3 protein: CASSTGGSYEQYF; CDR3 DNA: TGTGCCAGTAGTACAGGGGGGTCCTACGAGCAGTACTTC
J gene: TRBJ1-1; V gene: TRBV2; clone size: NA; D gene: TRBD1; CDR3 protein: CASRRTGEAFF; CDR3 DNA: TGTGCCAGCAGGAGGACAGGCGAAGCTTTCTTT
J gene: TRBJ2-7; V gene: TRBV20-1; clone size: NA; D gene: TRBD2; CDR3 protein: CSTSGGGASGVVEQYF; CDR3 DNA: TGCAGTACTAGTGGGGGTGGAGCTAGCGGGGTAGTGGAGCAGTACTTC
J gene: TRBJ2-3; V gene: TRBV3-1/TRBV3-2; clone size: once; D gene: NA; CDR3 protein: CASSQESSADTQYF; CDR3 DNA: TGTGCCAGCAGCCAAGAATCTTCGGCAGATACGCAGTATTTT
J gene: TRBJ1-1; V gene: TRBV11-2; clone size: NA; D gene: NA; CDR3 protein: CASSQGGVVSEAFF; CDR3 DNA: TGTGCCAGCAGTCAGGGAGGGGTGGTCAGTGAAGCTTTCTTT